A single sample is the source of the 9 T cell receptor beta chains below, sequenced in a study of T cells expressing NK-cell markers. TCRdb reprocessed the 5' RACE reads and stores each CDR3 protein as one record, lacking DNA. The sample table includes roughly 430,000 distinct CDR3 sequences. Specimen: blood T cells: a sorted CD56 or NKG2C T cell subset, CD4+ or CD8+ T cells, or bulk PBMC T cells (not recorded which). The source is a woman aged 18 to 69 in good health.

The chain recombines TRBV7-3 with TRBJ2-1; TCRdb names TRBD2, which stays unverified in the absence of DNA. The CDR3 sequence is 18 residues long. Germline V gene data show CDR1 as SGHTA and CDR2 as FQGTGA. CDR3 residues: CASSWTSGRVYSYNEQFF.

This rearrangement joins TRBV29-1 to TRBJ2-2; TCRdb indicates TRBD1, and absent DNA this call remains unverified. The CDR3 has 12 residues. Germline V gene data show CDR1 as SQVTM and CDR2 as ANQGSEA. CDR3 sequence reads: CSAGEDAGELFF.

The genes are TRBV10-3 and TRBJ1-1; the TRBD1 assignment by TCRdb is unverifiable without DNA. The CDR3 sequence is 13 residues long. Germline V lookup: CDR1 ENHRY, CDR2 SYGVKD. The CDR3 loop is CAIGLGAGTEAFF.

This rearrangement joins TRBV10-3 to TRBJ1-1. The CDR3 consists of 13 residues. Germline CDR1 reads ENHRY; CDR2 reads SYGVKD. CDR3: CAISAGPRAEAFF.

This rearrangement joins TRBV10-3 to TRBJ2-3; TCRdb proposes TRBD1, but this gene call is untestable without DNA. In germline, CDR1 is ENHRY, CDR2 SYGVKD. CDR3 length equals 17 residues. The chain's CDR3 is CAISESVPGSGRHTQYF.

The chain recombines TRBV20-1 with TRBJ2-7. Germline CDR1 reads DFQATT; CDR2 reads SNEGSKA (reference sequence). The CDR3 runs to 14 residues. The CDR3 loop reads CSADDGGSIYEQYF.

The chain combines TRBV12-3 or TRBV12-4 with TRBJ1-3. The CDR3 sequence is 13 residues long. The CDR3 protein is CASNLAVGNTIYF.

The chain recombines TRBV20-1 with TRBJ2-3; checking the TCRdb D call of TRBD1 is not possible without DNA. The CDR3 contains 15 residues. Germline lookup yields CDR1 DFQATT and CDR2 SNEGSKA (reference sequence). CDR3: CSAGLGAEITDTQYF.

The rearrangement links TRBV9 to TRBJ2-1; without DNA, the TCRdb call of TRBD1 cannot be checked. The CDR3 spans 13 residues. Germline values: CDR1 SGDLS, CDR2 YYNGEE. The CDR3 loop is CASSGPPRVEQFF.